The 11 T cell receptor beta chains given below trace back to one sample, sequenced in a study of T-cell reconstitution after alpha-beta-depleted transplantation in children. Unique molecular identifiers featured in how the TCRbeta library was prepared. From the PCR reads, TCRdb called clonotypes with MiXCR, one entry per CDR3 protein. In the table there are about 200,000 distinct CDR3 sequences, approximately 6.9% of which are singletons. Material: PBMCs, obtained before TCRalphabeta/CD19-depleted stem cell transplant. The receptors come from a boy aged 2 to 9 with acute lymphoblastic leukemia, due to receive a stem cell transplant.

The CDR3 region has the DNA TGCGCCAGCAGCTTGTCATCAGGGGATGTTAGCAATCAGCCCCAGCATTTT. Translated: CASSLSSGDVSNQPQHF. V is TRBV5-1 and J is TRBJ1-5, with D perhaps TRBD1 (6 bases). This CDR3 spans 17 amino acids. Germline assignment: CDR1 SGHRS and CDR2 YFSETQ. Trimming cost V 1 base and J 0 bases, with 14 bases left between them.

This clonotype was seen only a few times. The chain couples TRBV20-1 to TRBJ2-1, with a tentative D call TRBD2 (6 bases). The CDR3 sequence is 16 residues long. V was trimmed by 6 bases and J by 2 bases, leaving 20 bases between them. CDR1 and CDR2 from the germline V gene are DFQATT and SNEGSKA (reference sequence). CDR3 DNA: TGCAGTGCCTCGCCGCAACTAGCCCGCCCCTACAATGAGCAGTTCTTC. Its translation is CSASPQLARPYNEQFF.

This clonotype was counted many times. This chain connects TRBV29-1 to TRBJ1-2, with unresolved D. The germline V gene has CDR1 SQVTM and CDR2 ANQGSEA. Trimming took off 7 bases at V and 8 bases at J, with 5 bases between the two ends. This CDR3 region has 8 residues. The CDR3 sequence: CSAEGYTF. In nucleotides, the CDR3 is TGCAGCGCGGAGGGCTACACCTTC.

J is TRBJ1-2 and V is TRBV6-6; D is unclear. Between the trimmed V and J ends, which lost 9 bases and 0 bases, there was a span of 11 bases. Looked up from germline, CDR1 is MNHNY and CDR2 is SVGAGI (reference sequence). This CDR3 is built from 13 residues. CDR3: CARGEGTNYGYTF. DNA of the CDR3: TGTGCCAGGGGAGAAGGGACTAACTATGGCTACACCTTC.

This clonotype was recorded at least ten times. The chain carries TRBV29-1 and TRBJ2-7, with D maybe TRBD2 (5 bases). The V gene lost 3 bases and the J gene lost 7 bases, with 10 bases spanning the gap. The CDR3 is made up of 11 amino acids. The germline V gene has CDR1 SQVTM and CDR2 ANQGSEA. CDR3 nucleotides: TGCAGCGTTGACGAGGGAGCTGAGCAGTACTTC. Encoded protein: CSVDEGAEQYF.

Ten or more counts support this clonotype. The chain links TRBV4-1 to TRBJ1-2; TRBD1 might be the D (6 bases). Germline V gene sequence: CDR1 MGHRA, CDR2 YSYEKL. The germline V and J ends were trimmed by 4 bases and 2 bases, with 11 bases remaining between them. The CDR3 totals 14 residues. The CDR3 protein is CASSPEDRNYGYTF. CDR3 in DNA: TGCGCCAGCAGCCCGGAAGACAGGAACTATGGCTACACCTTC.

The CDR3 coding sequence is TGCAGTGCTCATGTAGCGGGAAGCACAGATACGCAGTATTTT. This sequence encodes CSAHVAGSTDTQYF. This chain connects TRBV20-1 to TRBJ2-3; 8 bases fit TRBD2. CDR3 length: 14 amino acids. Germline lookup yields CDR1 DFQATT and CDR2 SNEGSKA (reference sequence). J was trimmed by 0 bases and V by 5 bases; bases with no gene match: 4.

This clonotype was detected ten times or more. The chain couples TRBV12-3 or TRBV12-4 to TRBJ1-2; D unclear. The CDR3 spans 12 residues. Trimming stripped 1 base from V and 14 bases from J, with 14 bases between. The CDR3 sequence: CASSLGGMSETF. The CDR3 coding sequence is TGTGCCAGCAGTTTAGGGGGAATGTCGGAGACCTTC.

This clonotype was recorded many times. The V call is TRBV28, the J call TRBJ2-7; 7 bases fit TRBD1. CDR1 is MDHEN and CDR2 is SYDVKM in the germline V gene. This CDR3 comprises 13 residues. Losses at the gene ends were 6 bases for V and 2 bases for J; bases not matched to a gene: 4. The CDR3 protein is CASRRTGTYEQYF. The CDR3 region has the DNA TGTGCCAGCAGGCGGACAGGCACCTACGAGCAGTACTTC.

This clonotype was picked up many times. This chain joins TRBV6-2 or TRBV6-3 and TRBJ2-3; D gene uncertain. The CDR3 contains 12 residues. V was trimmed by 2 bases and J by 4 bases, leaving 4 bases between them. Germline lookup yields CDR1 MNHEY and CDR2 SVGEGT. The CDR3 region is CASSYSPDTQYF. CDR3 nucleotides: TGTGCCAGCAGTTACAGCCCAGATACGCAGTATTTT.

In its sample, this clonotype was seen many times. This chain uses TRBV3-1 with TRBJ2-5, with 12 bases that match TRBD2. V shed 4 bases and J 2 bases; nucleotides not matched to a gene: 8. Germline lookup yields CDR1 LGHDT and CDR2 YNNKEL (reference sequence). This CDR3 has 17 amino acids. For the CDR3, the DNA is TGTGCCAGCAGCCGACGGACTAGCGGGGTTATTCAAGAGACCCAGTACTTC. Amino acid sequence: CASSRRTSGVIQETQYF.